The 23 T cell receptor beta chains listed next were all sequenced from one sample in a study of blood T cell repertoires in COVID-19. The assay was immunoSEQ multiplex PCR, and TCRdb's table has in-frame clones only and misses some. The sample has some 400,000 clones, approximately 87% seen once; the top ten hold 1% to 1.5%. Sequenced input: PBMCs or T cells enriched from blood (not recorded which). The receptors derive from a man between 25 and 39 years old who had recovered from COVID-19.

The V and J genes are TRBV6-5 and TRBJ1-2, with D perhaps TRBD1 (5 bases). V dropped 1 base and J dropped 8 bases, with 14 bases sitting between them. Per germline, CDR1 MNHEY and CDR2 SVGAGI. This CDR3 is 14 amino acids long. CDR3 DNA: TGTGCCAGCAGTTACTTCGGCACAGGCGAAGGCTACACCTTC. This translates into CASSYFGTGEGYTF.

This clone was detected only once. This chain connects TRBV6-5 to TRBJ1-2; D is perhaps TRBD1 (5 bases). V dropped 5 bases and J dropped 8 bases, with 18 bases sitting between them. This CDR3 comprises 14 residues. Germline V gene data show CDR1 as MNHEY and CDR2 as SVGAGI. CDR3 nucleotide sequence: TGTGCCAGCAGTCCGAACAAAGGGGCAGAAGGCTACACCTTC. Its protein is CASSPNKGAEGYTF.

V gene TRBV5-8 combines with J gene TRBJ2-5; TRBD1 is a possible D gene (5 bases). Deletions cut 5 bases from V and 5 bases from J, with 13 bases between. CDR3 length equals 13 residues. CDR1 and CDR2 from the germline V gene are SGHTS and YDEGEE. The CDR3 DNA follows: TGTGCCAGCAGGGGTGTTGGGGCCGAGACCCAGTACTTC. It specifies CASRGVGAETQYF.

A few counts support this clone. The CDR3, as DNA: TGTGCCAGCAGCCAAGTTCCGGCACCCCTCCACTTT. This translates into CASSQVPAPLHF. V gene TRBV3-1 (or the pseudogene TRBV3-2) combines with J gene TRBJ1-6; D is unresolved. Trimming left V 1 base short and J 11 bases short, with 6 bases between. This CDR3 region has 12 residues. Germline lookup yields CDR1 LGHDT and CDR2 YNNKEL (reference sequence).

This chain uses TRBV19 with TRBJ1-2; D may be TRBD1 (5 bases). The CDR3 runs to 15 residues. Trimming removed 3 bases at V and 2 bases at J, with 13 bases between. From germline, CDR1 is LNHDA and CDR2 SQIVND (reference sequence). Written as DNA, the CDR3 is TGTGCCAGTAGTATCAAGGACAACTTGAACTATGGCTACACCTTC. The encoded protein is CASSIKDNLNYGYTF.

The V gene is TRBV7-2, the J gene TRBJ1-6; D is unclear. Germline-derived CDR1 and CDR2 are SGHTA and FQGNSA. Trimming stripped 5 bases from V and 7 bases from J, with 18 bases between. This CDR3 region has 16 residues. The CDR3 DNA sequence: TGTGCCAGCAGCCCCCGCGGAGGTCAGGAAAATTCACCCCTCCACTTT. Amino acid sequence: CASSPRGGQENSPLHF.

V and J are TRBV6-6 and TRBJ1-5; 7 positions agree with TRBD1. Germline CDR1 MNHNY, CDR2 SVGAGI (reference sequence). Germline trimming cut 7 bases from V and 6 bases from J; bases unmatched to any gene: 12. CDR3 length equals 15 residues. This CDR3 is CASTVTGHEGQPQHF. The CDR3 coding sequence is TGTGCCAGCACTGTGACAGGGCATGAAGGTCAGCCCCAGCATTTT.

The chain links TRBV18 to TRBJ1-2; D is possibly TRBD1 (6 bases). CDR1 and CDR2 (germline): KGHSH, LQKENI. The CDR3 is 14 residues long. The V gene lost 2 bases and the J gene lost 3 bases, with 10 bases spanning the gap. CDR3 sequence: CASSPTGMDYGYTF. The CDR3, as DNA: TGTGCCAGCTCACCAACAGGGATGGACTATGGCTACACCTTC.

This chain uses TRBV6-2 or TRBV6-3 with TRBJ2-1; D may be TRBD2 (5 bases). This CDR3 comprises 14 residues. Germline V lookup: CDR1 MNHEY, CDR2 SVGEGT. Trimming left V 2 bases short and J 6 bases short, with 11 bases between. The CDR3 DNA follows: TGTGCCAGCAGTTACGTAGGAGGTAGCAATGAGCAGTTCTTC. It encodes CASSYVGGSNEQFF.

The V and J genes are TRBV6-1 and TRBJ2-5; possibly TRBD2 for D (5 bases). CDR3 size: 13 residues. Per germline, CDR1 MNHNS and CDR2 SASEGT. The V and J ends lost 2 bases and 5 bases respectively, with 9 bases between them. CDR3 residues: CASSERLYETQYF. The CDR3 region has the DNA TGTGCCAGCAGTGAAAGACTATATGAGACCCAGTACTTC.

The rearrangement joins TRBV11-2 to TRBJ2-2; TRBD1 is a possible D gene (5 bases). The CDR3 is 16 amino acids. Germline-derived CDR1 and CDR2 are SGHAT and FQNNGV. The germline V and J ends were trimmed by 5 bases and 5 bases, with 18 bases remaining between them. CDR3 DNA: TGTGCCAGCAGCCCAGCAGGAATAAGGGGTACCGGGGAGCTGTTTTTT. This translates into CASSPAGIRGTGELFF.

The V and J genes are TRBV9 and TRBJ1-1, with D unclear. Germline CDR1 is SGDLS and CDR2 is YYNGEE. This CDR3 region has 15 residues. Between the trimmed V and J ends, which lost 0 bases and 5 bases, there was a span of 14 bases. CDR3 loop: CASSVGTREGTEAFF. The CDR3, as DNA: TGTGCCAGCAGCGTAGGTACCCGGGAGGGTACTGAAGCTTTCTTT.

Points on this clone: The same CDR3 arises from other DNA sequences in this sample as well. The genes are TRBV5-4 and TRBJ1-1; tentative D call: TRBD1 (5 bases). The CDR3 length is 13 residues. The V end was cut by 0 bases, the J end by 6 bases, with 9 bases between. Germline CDR1 is SGHNT and CDR2 is YYREEE (reference sequence). The CDR3 region is CASSLAGGSEAFF. CDR3 nucleotide sequence: TGTGCCAGCAGCTTGGCGGGGGGTTCTGAAGCTTTCTTT.

The gene calls are TRBV3-1 (or the pseudogene TRBV3-2) and TRBJ2-5; possibly TRBD2 for D (5 bases). The CDR3 has 12 amino acids. Germline V lookup: CDR1 LGHDT, CDR2 YNNKEL (reference sequence). V was cut by 1 base and J by 9 bases, with 9 bases left in between. DNA of the CDR3: TGTGCCAGCAGCCAAGTTTCGGAGGCCCAGTACTTC. This encodes CASSQVSEAQYF.

The genes are TRBV3-1 (or the pseudogene TRBV3-2) and TRBJ1-4; 8 nucleotides agree with TRBD1. The ends lost 2 bases at V and 7 bases at J; junction bases unmatched: 0. Germline lookup yields CDR1 LGHDT and CDR2 YNNKEL (reference sequence). The CDR3 has 13 residues. CDR3: CASSQQGAEKLFF. CDR3 bases: TGTGCCAGCAGCCAACAGGGGGCTGAAAAACTGTTTTTT.

The chain employs TRBV2 and TRBJ2-7; 7 bases are shared with TRBD1. Germline V gives CDR1 SNHLY, CDR2 FYNNEI. Losses at the gene ends were 5 bases for V and 0 bases for J; bases not matched to a gene: 4. CDR3 length equals 14 residues. The CDR3 loop reads CASSLRDSSYEQYF. DNA for the CDR3: TGTGCCAGCAGTCTCCGGGACAGCTCCTACGAGCAGTACTTC.

The chain combines TRBV6-5 with TRBJ1-6; TRBD1 matches 7 bases. CDR1 is MNHEY, CDR2 SVGAGI, per germline. CDR3 length equals 15 residues. The trim removed 6 bases at V and 9 bases at J, leaving 11 bases unmatched. The CDR3 DNA reads as TGTGCCAGCAGGGATACAGGGGTCGGGGGTTCACCCCTCCACTTT. Translating gives CASRDTGVGGSPLHF.

The chain is built from TRBV9 and TRBJ2-7; tentative D call: TRBD2 (5 bases). The CDR3 has 14 amino acids. Germline lookup yields CDR1 SGDLS and CDR2 YYNGEE. Trimming shortened V by 6 bases and J by 3 bases, and 16 bases separated the two germline ends. CDR3 bases: TGTGCCAGCACCCGGGATCCCACCTACTACGAGCAGTACTTC. Translating gives CASTRDPTYYEQYF. Combining the CDR3 with reference TRBV9 and TRBJ2-7 gives the whole variable domain DSGVTQTPKHLITATGQRVTLRCSPRSGDLSVYWYQQSLDQGLQFLIQYYNGEERAKGNILERFSAQQFPDLHSELNLSSLELGDSALYFCASTRDPTYYEQYFGPGTRLTVT.

The chain uses TRBV2 and TRBJ1-4; 10 nucleotides line up with TRBD1. Germline values: CDR1 SNHLY, CDR2 FYNNEI. The CDR3 covers 14 residues. The V gene end was trimmed by 7 bases and the J gene end by 7 bases; junction bases not matched to a gene: 6. CDR3 sequence: CASKMTGGTEKLFF. CDR3 DNA: TGTGCCAGCAAAATGACAGGGGGCACTGAAAAACTGTTTTTT.

This clone was recorded once. The V call is TRBV5-1, the J call TRBJ1-6; unclear D gene. Per the germline V gene, CDR1 is SGHRS and CDR2 is YFSETQ. This CDR3 has 17 amino acids. The V end lost 4 bases, the J end lost 0 bases, and 14 bases lay between the germline ends. CDR3 in amino acids: CASSPSPGSSYNSPLHF. The CDR3 bases are TGCGCCAGCAGCCCTAGCCCGGGTAGCTCCTATAATTCACCCCTCCACTTT.

V is TRBV7-9 and J is TRBJ1-2; 10 bases agree with TRBD1. The CDR3 loop spans 15 amino acids. Germline values: CDR1 SEHNR, CDR2 FQNEAQ (reference sequence). V gave up 5 bases and J gave up 7 bases; unmatched junction bases: 10. CDR3 sequence: CASSIGTGEVVGYTF. CDR3 DNA: TGTGCCAGCAGCATCGGGACAGGGGAGGTGGTTGGCTACACCTTC.

This clone occurred once. The chain recombines TRBV12-3 or TRBV12-4 with TRBJ2-3; D is uncertain. Between the trimmed V and J ends, which lost 5 bases and 4 bases, there was a span of 10 bases. This CDR3 region has 13 residues. The CDR3 bases are TGTGCCAGCAGTCCCCCCCAGGCAGATACGCAGTATTTT. This sequence encodes CASSPPQADTQYF.

This chain uses TRBV6-5 with TRBJ1-5; D may be TRBD1 (6 bases). Trimming took off 5 bases at V and 4 bases at J, with 12 bases between the two ends. Germline V gene lookup returns CDR1 MNHEY and CDR2 SVGAGI. This CDR3 spans 14 amino acids. The CDR3 DNA is TGTGCCAGCAGTAAATATCAGGGGAATCAGCCCCAGCATTTT. Protein sequence: CASSKYQGNQPQHF.